Below, 13 T cell receptor beta chains from the same sample are listed, as sequenced in a study of blood T cell repertoires in COVID-19. Clones were read by immunoSEQ multiplex PCR, and TCRdb kept only the in-frame ones, dropping some. The data contain 54,000 or so clones, 82% of them singletons. The sample was peripheral blood. The receptor set was obtained from a man older than 75 with COVID-19, enrolled during active disease.

V and J are TRBV7-2 and TRBJ2-7; 7 nucleotides align to TRBD1. Trimming cost V 5 bases and J 7 bases; bases outside gene matches: 11. The germline gives CDR1 SGHTA, CDR2 FQGNSA. The CDR3 consists of 14 residues. The CDR3 coding sequence is TGTGCCAGCAGCCTCCAGGGGGTTCCAGCAGAGCAGTACTTC. Its translation is CASSLQGVPAEQYF.

The CDR3 nucleotides read TGCAGCGTTGAACAGGGTGGGCAGCAGTACGTC. As protein: CSVEQGGQQYV. The chain couples TRBV29-1 to TRBJ2-7; tentatively, D is TRBD1 (5 bases). The germline V gene has CDR1 SQVTM and CDR2 ANQGSEA. V gave up 2 bases and J gave up 8 bases, with 10 bases separating them. CDR3 length equals 11 residues.

This clone has just a few counts. The rearrangement joins TRBV3-1 (or the pseudogene TRBV3-2) to TRBJ2-1; possible D gene TRBD1, 5 bases. The CDR3 runs 15 residues. The V gene's germline CDR1 is LGHDT and CDR2 YNNKEL (reference sequence). V was cut by 1 base and J by 0 bases, with 7 bases left in between. In DNA form, the CDR3 reads TGTGCCAGCAGCCAAGGACAGATCTCCTACAATGAGCAGTTCTTC. This gives the protein CASSQGQISYNEQFF.

The V gene is TRBV4-2, the J gene TRBJ2-1; 9 nucleotides line up with TRBD2. Germline V gene data show CDR1 as LGHNA and CDR2 as YNFKEQ. This CDR3 has 20 residues. The V gene end was trimmed by 0 bases and the J gene end by 10 bases; junction bases not matched to a gene: 22. The CDR3: CASSQDGGGGAGNRQDEQFF. CDR3 coding DNA: TGTGCCAGCAGCCAAGATGGAGGCGGGGGGGCAGGCAATCGGCAAGACGAGCAGTTCTTC.

The chain has TRBV7-9 and TRBJ2-5, with TRBD2 matching 7 bases. This CDR3 region has 16 residues. Germline CDR1 SEHNR, CDR2 FQNEAQ (reference sequence). Trimming took 3 bases from V and 2 from J; bases not matched to a gene: 9. CDR3 sequence: CASSFKRGAPQETQYF. The CDR3 DNA sequence: TGTGCCAGCAGCTTTAAGCGGGGCGCGCCTCAAGAGACCCAGTACTTC.

This clone has only one observation. The chain recombines TRBV29-1 with TRBJ1-2; 8 bases line up with TRBD1. V lost 1 base and J lost 4; bases outside the gene matches: 5. The germline V gene has CDR1 SQVTM and CDR2 ANQGSEA. This CDR3 contains 14 residues. Here the CDR3 reads CSVEVTGTGYGYTF. CDR3 nucleotide sequence: TGCAGCGTTGAAGTAACCGGGACAGGCTATGGCTACACCTTC.

The J gene is TRBJ2-7, the V gene TRBV10-1; 7 nucleotides line up with TRBD2. The CDR3 totals 17 residues. V dropped 2 bases and J dropped 6; count of bases not matched to a gene: 16. Germline CDR1 is WNHNN and CDR2 is SYGVQD (reference sequence). The CDR3, as DNA: TGCGCCAGCAGTGAGGGCGGTGCGGGAGTTCTCGGGTGCGAGCAGTACGTC. This sequence encodes CASSEGGAGVLGCEQYV.

J is TRBJ1-3 and V is TRBV7-8, with 10 positions matching TRBD1. The germline V gene has CDR1 SGHVS and CDR2 FQNEAQ. The J segment lost 2 bases and the V segment lost 5 bases, leaving 21 bases of the junction unmatched. The CDR3 has 21 residues. CDR3 in DNA: TGTGCCAGCAGCCTAAGACTGGGGGACAGGGGAATGATTGCTACTGGAAACACCATATATTTT. It yields the protein CASSLRLGDRGMIATGNTIYF.

Concerning this clone: Sequence at one end of the junction differs from germline and may be a read error. The chain carries TRBV7-2 and TRBJ1-6; 7 bases are shared with TRBD1. Germline lookup yields CDR1 SGHTA and CDR2 FQGNSA. The CDR3 extends over 16 amino acids. The CDR3 DNA reads as TGTGTCAGCAGCCCACGGGACAGCTATTATAATTCACCCCTCCACTTT. Its translation is CVSSPRDSYYNSPLHF.

The chain recombines TRBV19 with TRBJ1-1; 7 positions match TRBD1. The CDR3 is 15 residues long. Losses at the gene ends were 3 bases for V and 3 bases for J; bases not matched to a gene: 7. Germline V CDR1 and CDR2: LNHDA, SQIVND (reference sequence). CDR3 in DNA: TGTGCCAGTAGTATCCCGACAGGGCCTGACACTGAAGCTTTCTTT. Encoded protein: CASSIPTGPDTEAFF.

The chain couples TRBV7-2 to TRBJ2-5; 7 bases align to TRBD2. Germline CDR1 SGHTA, CDR2 FQGNSA. The CDR3 consists of 14 residues. After removal of 3 bases from V and 5 bases from J, the junction contained 6 bases not matched to a gene. The CDR3: CASSFQTSPETQYF. As DNA, the CDR3 is TGTGCCAGCAGCTTCCAGACTAGCCCGGAGACCCAGTACTTC.

Comment on this clone: The germline gene is not matched at one end of the junction; a read error may be the cause. The rearrangement uses TRBV6-5 and TRBJ1-2; D is perhaps TRBD1 (6 bases). CDR3 length: 14 amino acids. Germline V gene lookup returns CDR1 MNHEY and CDR2 SVGAGI. The CDR3 DNA reads as TGTGCCAACAGTTACTCAGGGGTCGGCTATGGCTACACCTTC. This encodes CANSYSGVGYGYTF.

This chain uses TRBV18 with TRBJ1-6; no reliable D call. This CDR3 has 13 amino acids. Germline V CDR1 and CDR2: KGHSH, LQKENI. The germline V and J ends were trimmed by 4 bases and 8 bases, with 9 bases remaining between them. In nucleotides, the CDR3 is TGTGCCAGCTCACGAGAGGGTGATTCACCCCTCCACTTT. This translates into CASSREGDSPLHF. The full variable domain, in which reference TRBV18 and TRBJ1-6 provide the parts outside the CDR3, is NAGVMQNPRHLVRRRGQEARLRCSPMKGHSHVYWYRQLPEEGLKFMVYLQKENIIDESGMPKERFSAEFPKEGPSILRIQQVVRGDSAAYFCASSREGDSPLHFGNGTRLTVT.